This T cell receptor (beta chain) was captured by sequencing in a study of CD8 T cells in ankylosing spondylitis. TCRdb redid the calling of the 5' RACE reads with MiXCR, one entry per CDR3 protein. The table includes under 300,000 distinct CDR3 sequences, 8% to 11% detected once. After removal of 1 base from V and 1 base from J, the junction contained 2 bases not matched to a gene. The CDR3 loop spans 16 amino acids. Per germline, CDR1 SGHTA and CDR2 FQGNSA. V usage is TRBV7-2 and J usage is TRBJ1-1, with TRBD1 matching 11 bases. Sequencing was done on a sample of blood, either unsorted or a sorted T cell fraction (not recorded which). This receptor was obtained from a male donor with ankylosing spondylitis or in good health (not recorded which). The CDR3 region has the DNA TGTGCCAGCAGCTTAGGGGACAGGGGGACGAACACTGAAGCTTTCTTT. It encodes CASSLGDRGTNTEAFF.